Below are 9 T cell receptor beta chains sequenced from a single sample in a study of T cell repertoires in cytomegalovirus infection. MiXCR, run by TCRdb on the reads, gives a single entry per CDR3 protein. The profile shows about 130,000 distinct CDR3 sequences, around 25% of them singletons. What these receptors recognize is not known. The sample taken for sequencing was PBMCs, sequenced either directly or after in vitro stimulation (not recorded which). These receptor sequences come from a human donor in good health (CMV status not recorded). Some clones in this sample may be carry-over from other donors' samples.

The chain carries TRBV6-8 and TRBJ1-5; D unresolved. Germline V gives CDR1 MNHGY, CDR2 SAAAGT. V was clipped by 6 bases and J by 11 bases, with 17 bases between them. The CDR3 totals 13 residues. CDR3 protein: CASRLTRESAQHF. CDR3 nucleotide sequence: TGTGCCAGCAGACTTACCAGAGAGTCGGCCCAGCATTTT.

This clonotype came up a few times. The chain combines TRBV11-2 with TRBJ2-7; D might be TRBD2 (5 bases). V was clipped by 5 bases and J by 0 bases, with 14 bases between them. The CDR3 totals 15 residues. Germline V CDR1 and CDR2: SGHAT, FQNNGV. DNA of the CDR3: TGTGCCAGCAGCAAAATCGGAGGCCTCTCCTACGAGCAGTACGTC. Protein: CASSKIGGLSYEQYV.

The rearrangement uses TRBV10-3 and TRBJ1-4, with D maybe TRBD1 (5 bases). The germline gives CDR1 ENHRY, CDR2 SYGVKD. V was clipped by 0 bases and J by 4 bases, with 12 bases between them. The CDR3 covers 16 residues. In nucleotides, the CDR3 is TGTGCCATCAGTGAGTCGGGACCGGTGAATAATGAAAAACTGTTTTTT. Its translation is CAISESGPVNNEKLFF.

The DNA for the CDR3 is TGTGCCAGCAGCTTAGTGTCTAGTGCCGGGGAGCTGTTTTTT. Amino acid sequence: CASSLVSSAGELFF. The gene calls are TRBV11-3 and TRBJ2-2; D unclear. The CDR3 loop spans 14 amino acids. V was pared by 1 base and J by 6 bases, with 9 bases between. Germline CDR1 is SGHNT and CDR2 is YENEEA.

In this sample, this clonotype turned up many times. The rearrangement joins TRBV7-9 to TRBJ1-5; a weak D match, TRBD1 (5 bases). This CDR3 has 16 amino acids. V gave up 0 bases and J gave up 5 bases, with 14 bases separating them. Looked up from germline, CDR1 is SEHNR and CDR2 is FQNEAQ (reference sequence). CDR3 DNA sequence: TGTGCCAGCAGCTTAGCCGGGACCCAGGACGATCAGCCCCAGCATTTT. Encoded protein: CASSLAGTQDDQPQHF.

Many counts were recorded for this clonotype. V is TRBV7-2 and J is TRBJ2-7, with D possibly matching TRBD2 (5 bases). V was trimmed by 4 bases and J by 0 bases, leaving 10 bases between them. The CDR3 spans 14 residues. CDR1 is SGHTA and CDR2 is FQGNSA in the germline V gene. CDR3 DNA sequence: TGTGCCAGCAGCTCGGGTCGGGGCTCCTACGAGCAGTACTTC. Residues: CASSSGRGSYEQYF.

This clonotype came up once. The rearrangement joins TRBV6-1 to TRBJ2-7, with D hard to call. CDR3 length equals 14 residues. V shed 1 base and J shed 12 bases, with 19 bases lying between them. Germline CDR1 MNHNS, CDR2 SASEGT. The CDR3 spells CASSEVGGSLRWYV. In DNA form, the CDR3 reads TGTGCCAGCAGTGAAGTTGGCGGTTCCCTACGGTGGTACGTC.

This clonotype was seen a handful of times. The V and J genes are TRBV10-1 and TRBJ2-1, with unresolved D. The V gene's germline CDR1 is WNHNN and CDR2 SYGVQD (reference sequence). Trimming took 4 bases from V and 7 from J, leaving 8 bases between them. This CDR3 comprises 12 residues. The CDR3 here is CASSGSMNEQFF. DNA of the CDR3: TGCGCCAGCAGTGGGAGCATGAATGAGCAGTTCTTC.

This clonotype was detected many times. The chain couples TRBV7-9 to TRBJ2-1, with TRBD2 matching 9 bases. CDR1 is SEHNR, CDR2 FQNEAQ, per germline (reference sequence). The CDR3 spans 16 residues. Losses at the gene ends were 5 bases for V and 5 bases for J; bases not matched to a gene: 10. The CDR3 DNA sequence: TGTGCCAGCAGCCCACGCCCGGGACTAGCTAACAATGAGCAGTTCTTC. Residues: CASSPRPGLANNEQFF.